A selection of T cell receptor beta chains follows, all from one sample in a study of T cells in Graves' hyperthyroidism and ophthalmopathy. TCRdb reprocessed the multiplex PCR reads via MiXCR and lists one record per CDR3 protein. The sample has 450,000 to 650,000 distinct CDR3 sequences, 11% to 15% seen once; the top ten hold about 7%. The sample comprised blood. Source of these receptors: a woman younger than 35 with Graves' ophthalmopathy. Each CDR3 is given with its conserved first and last residue. The D gene is left open where the match is weak. Expanded clones are given a class, and other clones once, few, many or no size at all.

v_call	j_call	d_call	cdr3_length	clone_size	cdr3_aa	cdr3_nt
TRBV28	TRBJ2-2	.	21	many	CASSFDFDLFGGGGRVGELFF	TGTGCCAGCAGTTTTGACTTTGACCTTTTTGGGGGAGGGGGTCGGGTCGGGGAGCTGTTTTTT
TRBV7-9	TRBJ2-7	.	16	many	CASSSIGRQVAYEQYF	TGTGCCAGCAGCTCCATAGGGAGACAGGTAGCCTACGAGCAGTACTTC
TRBV27	TRBJ1-6	TRBD1	15	many	CASSLTGTGLPPLHF	TGTGCCAGCAGTCTAACCGGGACAGGCCTACCACCCCTCCACTTT
TRBV6-1	TRBJ1-1	.	16	.	CASSYRGRLSNTEAFF	TGTGCCAGCAGTTACCGGGGGCGTCTTTCGAACACTGAAGCTTTCTTT
TRBV7-9	TRBJ1-5	.	14	.	CASSLGVSNQPRHF	TGTGCCAGCAGCTTAGGAGTAAGCAATCAGCCCCGGCATTTT
TRBV29-1	TRBJ2-7	.	16	many	CSVEVREGSFGYEQYF	TGCAGCGTTGAAGTTCGGGAAGGGTCCTTTGGCTACGAGCAGTACTTC
TRBV19	TRBJ1-4	TRBD1	15	once	CASSTGQGGSEKLFF	TGTGCCAGTAGTACCGGACAGGGGGGAAGTGAAAAACTGTTTTTT
TRBV27	TRBJ1-1	.	14	.	CASTRNPSGTEAFF	TGTGCCAGCACCCGAAATCCAAGCGGCACTGAAGCTTTCTTT
TRBV5-8	TRBJ2-2	TRBD1	16	few	CASSWTGESNTGELFF	TGTGCCAGCAGCTGGACAGGGGAGAGTAACACCGGGGAGCTGTTTTTT
TRBV20-1	TRBJ2-3	.	15	many	CSARSADGHTDTQYF	TGCAGTGCTAGATCAGCGGACGGTCACACAGATACGCAGTATTTT
TRBV20-1	TRBJ1-6	.	14	few	CSGGTPGVNSPLHF	TGCAGTGGGGGGACCCCCGGGGTTAATTCACCCCTCCACTTT
TRBV14	TRBJ1-1	.	18	.	CASSQIAIFWQGNTEAFF	TGTGCCAGCAGCCAAATCGCGATATTTTGGCAGGGGAACACTGAAGCTTTCTTT
TRBV6-2/TRBV6-3	TRBJ2-2	TRBD1	15	few	CASSLGQPRPGELFF	TGTGCCAGCAGCTTGGGACAGCCCCGTCCCGGGGAGCTGTTTTTT
TRBV5-1	TRBJ1-1	TRBD1	15	many	CASSWDQGAGTEAFF	TGCGCCAGCAGCTGGGATCAGGGGGCAGGCACTGAAGCTTTCTTT
TRBV5-5	TRBJ2-3	TRBD1	17	many	CASSLPPGDRPTDTQYF	TGTGCCAGCAGCTTGCCTCCTGGGGACAGGCCCACAGATACGCAGTATTTT
TRBV4-2	TRBJ2-1	TRBD1	16	.	CASSQGGQGVYNKQFF	TGTGCCAGCAGCCAAGGGGGTCAGGGGGTTTACAATAAGCAGTTCTTC
TRBV12-3/TRBV12-4	TRBJ2-5	TRBD2	16	many	CASSPRLAGPQETQYF	TGTGCCAGCAGCCCCCGACTAGCGGGTCCCCAAGAGACCCAGTACTTC
TRBV6-1	TRBJ1-1	.	13	many	CASSQTARNEAFF	TGTGCCAGCAGTCAAACAGCGCGCAATGAAGCTTTCTTT
TRBV28	TRBJ2-3	.	15	few	CASSRTVWGTDTQYF	TGTGCCAGCAGCCGGACAGTTTGGGGCACAGATACGCAGTATTTT
TRBV12-3/TRBV12-4	TRBJ2-1	.	11	many	CASRRTDEQFF	TGTGCCAGCAGGCGGACTGATGAGCAGTTCTTC
TRBV27	TRBJ1-5	.	14	.	CASSLSGVLQPQHF	TGTGCCAGCAGTTTGTCTGGGGTCCTTCAGCCCCAGCATTTT
TRBV11-2	TRBJ2-3	.	12	many	CASSLIRATQYF	TGTGCCAGCAGCTTAATACGGGCTACGCAGTATTTT
TRBV19	TRBJ2-1	TRBD2	14	many	CASRGSGMGDEQFF	TGTGCCAGTCGAGGGAGCGGGATGGGCGATGAGCAGTTCTTC
TRBV6-1	TRBJ2-7	TRBD1	16	many	CASSKGPGTGDYEQYF	TGTGCCAGCAGTAAGGGTCCCGGGACAGGAGACTACGAGCAGTACTTC
TRBV7-2	TRBJ1-2	.	12	many	CASSLGPYGYTF	TGTGCCAGCAGCTTAGGGCCGTATGGCTACACCTTC
TRBV20-1	TRBJ2-6	TRBD1	16	few	CSAEDRVTRGANVLTF	TGCAGTGCCGAGGACAGGGTTACTCGTGGGGCCAACGTCCTGACTTTC